This TCR beta chain was recorded in a study of cytomegalovirus exposure and HLA in healthy donors. Study-wide results and caveats: A list of 150 to 200 TCR beta chains associated with cytomegalovirus was given. The authors excluded some V segments, including TRBV6-2 and TRBV6-3, as indistinguishable. It emerged from a later analysis that several of the most significant clusters appeared to be linked to common viral pathogens.

With respect to this clone: Its antigen is unidentified.

Amplification used 60 Vbeta primers and 13 Jbeta primers. Measured with immunoSEQ multiplex PCR; TCRdb has only the in-frame clones, and not every one. The repertoire includes about 130,000 clones, about 80% of them detected once, and 7.5% to 9.5% sits in the top ten. The CDR3 consists of 16 residues. V dropped 0 bases and J dropped 4 bases, with 11 bases sitting between them. Germline V gene sequence: CDR1 SGHRS, CDR2 YFSETQ. Material for sequencing was PBMCs. This chain uses TRBV5-1 with TRBJ2-6; tentatively, D is TRBD1 (6 bases). This receptor was taken from a man younger than 45 in good health and CMV-seropositive. The chain's CDR3 is CASSLALGAGANVLTF. In DNA, the CDR3 is TGCGCCAGCAGCTTGGCCCTGGGGGCGGGGGCCAACGTCCTGACTTTC.